This section outlines one T cell receptor beta chain sequence together with its context. Its specificity is not known. The data were taken from a study of T cells expressing NK-cell markers. Looking at the study overall: Among the eight sequenced donors, seven tested HCMV-seropositive and one tested seronegative.

Study-level points and caveats: The leading position in the CD3+CD56-NKG2C+ fraction of several donors also went to these clonotypes. Six donors carried dominant NKG2C+ clonotypes that made up roughly 1.0-7.0% of their CD8+ T cells.

The authors made TCR beta cDNA libraries by 5'RACE template switching. This switching added a universal primer site and UMIs. TCRdb derives one entry per CDR3 protein from the 5' RACE reads, leaving out DNA. Its table lists 400,000 to 550,000 distinct CDR3 sequences. CDR1 SEHNR and CDR2 FQNEAQ come from the germline V gene (reference sequence). The CDR3 sequence is 15 residues long. The gene calls are TRBV7-9 and TRBJ1-1; the TCRdb D gene call, TRBD1, has no DNA to confirm it. The sample taken for sequencing was blood T cells: a sorted CD56 or NKG2C T cell subset, CD4+ or CD8+ T cells, or bulk PBMC T cells (not recorded which). The receptor was derived from a woman aged 18 to 75 in good health. The CDR3 loop is CASSEAGSLNTEAFF.